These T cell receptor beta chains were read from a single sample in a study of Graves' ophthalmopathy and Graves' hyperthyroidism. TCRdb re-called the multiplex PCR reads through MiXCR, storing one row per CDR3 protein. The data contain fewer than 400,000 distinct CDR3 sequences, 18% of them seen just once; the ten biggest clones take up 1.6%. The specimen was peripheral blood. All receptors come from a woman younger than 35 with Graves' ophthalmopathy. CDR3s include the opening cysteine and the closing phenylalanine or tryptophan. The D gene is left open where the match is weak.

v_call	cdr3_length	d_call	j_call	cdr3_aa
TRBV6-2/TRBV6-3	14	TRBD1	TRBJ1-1	CASTHRGGGTEAFF
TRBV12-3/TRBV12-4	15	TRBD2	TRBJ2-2	CASSSSGANTGELFF
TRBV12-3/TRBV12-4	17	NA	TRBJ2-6	CASRLDMTGAGANVLTF
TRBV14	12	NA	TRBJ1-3	CASSQGGNTIYF
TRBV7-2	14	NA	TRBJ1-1	CASSLSWRATEAFF
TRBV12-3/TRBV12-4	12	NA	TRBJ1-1	CASSFLSGVAFF
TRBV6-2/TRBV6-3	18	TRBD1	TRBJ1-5	CASSFPPGQGLVNQPQHF
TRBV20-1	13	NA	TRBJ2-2	CSARDQGPGELFF
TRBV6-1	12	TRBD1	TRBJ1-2	CAGQAEDYGYTF
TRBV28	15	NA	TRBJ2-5	CASSTGAAQQETQYF
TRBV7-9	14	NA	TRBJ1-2	CASSLTIGHYGYTF
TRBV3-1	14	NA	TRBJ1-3	CASSRRVPGNTIYF
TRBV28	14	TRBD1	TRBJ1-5	CASSTDREGQPQHF
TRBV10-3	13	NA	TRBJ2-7	CAISDGALRGQYF
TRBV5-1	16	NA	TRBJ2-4	CASSPKPGVAKNIQYF
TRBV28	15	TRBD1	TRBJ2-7	CASRGDRGKLYEQYF
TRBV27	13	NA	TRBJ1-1	CASGNTMNTEAFF
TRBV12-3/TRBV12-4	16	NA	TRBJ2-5	CASSPTGRSNQETQYF
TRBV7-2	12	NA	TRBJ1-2	CASSFLGSGYTF
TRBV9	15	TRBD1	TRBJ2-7	CASSVAPGQLYEQYF
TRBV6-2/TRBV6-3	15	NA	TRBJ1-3	CASSYSGLIGNTIYF
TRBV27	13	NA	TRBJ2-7	CASTGQGSYEQYF
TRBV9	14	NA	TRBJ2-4	CASSVENWAGIQYF
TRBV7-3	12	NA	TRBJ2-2	CASSLPGGELFF
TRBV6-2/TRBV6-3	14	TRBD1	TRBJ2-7	CASSYPGGTYEQYF
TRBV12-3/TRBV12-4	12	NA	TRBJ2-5	CASSLGLGTQYF
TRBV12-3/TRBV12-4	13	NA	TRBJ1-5	CASRFGLNQPQHF
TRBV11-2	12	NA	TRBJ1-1	CATTDWGGLAFF
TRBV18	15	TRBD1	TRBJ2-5	CASSLRTGGQETQYF
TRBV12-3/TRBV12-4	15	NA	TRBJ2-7	CASSRTGWGLHEQYF
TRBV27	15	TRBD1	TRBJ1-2	CASSRTGGDSYGYTF
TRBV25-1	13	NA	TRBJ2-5	CASSVPGQGYQYF
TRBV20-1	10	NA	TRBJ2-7	CSASRDEQYF
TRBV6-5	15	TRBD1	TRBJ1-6	CASSYLRQGHSPLHF
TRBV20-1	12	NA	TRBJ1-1	CSAEGGDTEAFF
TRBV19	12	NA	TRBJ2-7	CASSIGGNEQYF
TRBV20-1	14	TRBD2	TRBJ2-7	CSARKGLAGAEQYF
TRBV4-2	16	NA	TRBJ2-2	CASSQAPETNTGELFF
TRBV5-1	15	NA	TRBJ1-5	CASSLAPLGNQPQHF
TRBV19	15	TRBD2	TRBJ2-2	CASSITSGSPGELFF
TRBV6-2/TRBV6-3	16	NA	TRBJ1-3	CASSYSPVDSGNTIYF
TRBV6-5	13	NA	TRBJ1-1	CASSPNYAKGAFF